Listed here are 24 T cell receptor beta chains from one sample, sequenced in a study of blood T cell repertoires in COVID-19. The assay was immunoSEQ multiplex PCR, and TCRdb's table has in-frame clones only and misses some. The sample includes over 100,000 clones, around four fifths of them seen just once. The specimen sequenced was peripheral blood. All receptors come from a man aged 55 to 69 with acute or convalescent COVID-19.

This chain uses TRBV29-1 with TRBJ1-4, with 12 nucleotides matching TRBD1. The V segment lost 6 bases and the J segment 5 bases; nucleotides outside the gene matches: 7. The germline V gene has CDR1 SQVTM and CDR2 ANQGSEA. The CDR3 is made up of 15 amino acids. The CDR3 sequence: CSVPGQGARNEKLFF. For the CDR3, the DNA is TGCAGCGTGCCGGGACAGGGGGCTAGGAATGAAAAACTGTTTTTT.

The rearrangement links TRBV27 to TRBJ2-3; 14 nucleotides line up with TRBD2. Germline values: CDR1 MNHEY, CDR2 SMNVEV (reference sequence). V lost 7 bases, J lost 3 bases, and 3 bases stayed unmatched. The CDR3 runs 15 residues. The CDR3 DNA is TGTGCCAGCACCCGGACTAGCGGGAGGACAGATACGCAGTATTTT. Protein: CASTRTSGRTDTQYF.

The table lists this clone with a few counts. V usage is TRBV5-6 and J usage is TRBJ2-7, with 7 bases identical to TRBD2. The CDR3 totals 17 residues. Germline loops: CDR1 SGHDT, CDR2 YYEEEE. Trimming at V came to 1 base and at J to 0 bases, leaving 10 bases not matched to a gene. The CDR3 sequence: CASSLPPRGVGSYEQYF. The CDR3 region has the DNA TGTGCCAGCAGCTTGCCTCCCCGGGGGGTTGGCTCCTACGAGCAGTACTTC.

The rearrangement uses TRBV28 and TRBJ2-1; 12 positions match TRBD1. CDR3 length: 17 residues. Losses at the gene ends were 6 bases for V and 6 bases for J; bases not matched to a gene: 12. Germline V CDR1 and CDR2: MDHEN, SYDVKM. CDR3 loop: CASRIYIGDRGLNEQFF. The DNA of the CDR3 is TGTGCCAGCAGAATCTACATCGGGGACAGGGGGCTCAATGAGCAGTTCTTC.

The J gene is TRBJ2-7, the V gene TRBV3-1 (or the pseudogene TRBV3-2); D ambiguous. V was shortened by 1 base and J by 6 bases, with 10 bases between the two germline ends. CDR3 length: 13 amino acids. Germline V gene data show CDR1 as LGHDT and CDR2 as YNNKEL (reference sequence). The CDR3 nucleotides read TGTGCCAGCAGCCAAGCCCCCCACGGCGAGCAGTACGTC. As protein: CASSQAPHGEQYV.

In its sample, this clone was seen once. V usage is TRBV19 and J usage is TRBJ2-3, with TRBD2 as a possible D gene (6 bases). This CDR3 comprises 18 residues. From germline, CDR1 is LNHDA and CDR2 SQIVND (reference sequence). The V and J ends lost 3 bases and 4 bases respectively, with 23 bases between them. For the CDR3, the DNA is TGTGCCAGTAGTATCTCCTCAATGTCCCAAGGGAGGCCAGATACGCAGTATTTT. It yields the protein CASSISSMSQGRPDTQYF.

This chain connects TRBV6-1 to TRBJ1-2, with a tentative D call TRBD1 (5 bases). CDR3 length equals 16 residues. Germline lookup yields CDR1 MNHNS and CDR2 SASEGT. V was trimmed by 4 bases and J by 5 bases, leaving 20 bases between them. The CDR3 DNA reads TGTGCCAGCAGTGTCGTCGGACACAGAAGAGAGTATGGCTACACCTTC. It is translated as CASSVVGHRREYGYTF.

The rearrangement links TRBV6-2 or TRBV6-3 to TRBJ2-7; the match to TRBD2 covers 11 bases. The CDR3 has 15 residues. The germline gives CDR1 MNHEY, CDR2 SVGEGT. V was pared by 4 bases and J by 3 bases, with 5 bases of the junction left unmatched. The CDR3 nucleotides read TGTGCCAGCAGTTCAACCGGGACTAGCGGCTACGAGCAGTACGTC. As protein: CASSSTGTSGYEQYV.

This chain links TRBV11-2 with TRBJ2-7; TRBD1 might be the D (6 bases). V lost 1 base, J lost 4 bases, and 8 bases lay in between. The CDR3 is 13 amino acids. Germline assignment: CDR1 SGHAT and CDR2 FQNNGV. This chain's CDR3 is CASSLGDIYEQYF. In DNA form, the CDR3 reads TGTGCCAGCAGCTTAGGGGACATTTACGAGCAGTACTTC.

The rearrangement uses TRBV6-5 and TRBJ2-7, with 9 bases fitting TRBD1. The V gene's germline CDR1 is MNHEY and CDR2 SVGAGI. This CDR3 has 15 residues. V shed 2 bases, J shed 3 bases, and the junction held 5 bases outside the gene matches. In DNA form, the CDR3 reads TGTGCCAGCAGTTACAGGGACAGGGAAGGCTACGAGCAGTACTTC. This translates into CASSYRDREGYEQYF.

This clone has just a few counts. This chain joins TRBV7-2 and TRBJ1-3; D is undetermined. The CDR3 totals 12 residues. Trimming took off 5 bases at V and 1 base at J, with 3 bases between the two ends. CDR1 and CDR2 (germline): SGHTA, FQGNSA. In DNA, the CDR3 is TGTGCCAGCAGCCCATCTGGAAACACCATATATTTT. Translated, it gives CASSPSGNTIYF.

This sequence joins TRBV7-6 and TRBJ2-5; TRBD2 aligns across 7 bases. The CDR3 loop spans 15 amino acids. The germline V gene encodes CDR1 SGHVS and CDR2 FNYEAQ. Trimming removed 3 bases from V and 4 bases from J; junction bases left unmatched: 8. The CDR3 region has the DNA TGTGCCAGCAGCTTTGTGGGAGGGCCTGGAGAGACCCAGTACTTC. Translated, it gives CASSFVGGPGETQYF. Drawing the rest from reference TRBV7-6 and TRBJ2-5, the complete variable domain is GAGVSQSPRYKVTKRGQDVALRCDPISGHVSLYWYRQALGQGPEFLTYFNYEAQQDKSGLPNDRFSAERPEGSISTLTIQRTEQRDSAMYRCASSFVGGPGETQYFGPGTRLLVL.

This clone was seen only a few times. The V gene is TRBV9, the J gene TRBJ2-2, with TRBD2 identical over 10 bases. There are 16 residues in the CDR3. V was pared by 3 bases and J by 2 bases, with 4 bases of the junction left unmatched. From germline, CDR1 is SGDLS and CDR2 YYNGEE. The CDR3 here is CASSGTSGANTGELFF. CDR3 coding DNA: TGTGCCAGCAGCGGTACTAGCGGGGCAAACACCGGGGAGCTGTTTTTT.

V gene TRBV5-1 combines with J gene TRBJ2-7; 12 bases match TRBD1. In germline, CDR1 is SGHRS, CDR2 YFSETQ. After removal of 0 bases from V and 4 bases from J, the junction contained 11 bases not matched to a gene. CDR3 length: 18 amino acids. The CDR3 DNA reads as TGCGCCAGCAGCTTGGTTACCGGGACAGGGGGCAAGGCATACGAGCAGTACTTC. It specifies CASSLVTGTGGKAYEQYF.

The chain is built from TRBV6-5 and TRBJ2-3, with a possible D match to TRBD1 (6 bases). V gave up 7 bases and J gave up 5 bases, with 13 bases separating them. The CDR3 totals 13 residues. Germline loops: CDR1 MNHEY, CDR2 SVGAGI. CDR3 DNA: TGTGCCAGCACCCGGACAGTATTAGATACGCAGTATTTT. Translating gives CASTRTVLDTQYF.

This rearrangement joins TRBV27 to TRBJ1-1, with a possible D match to TRBD1 (5 bases). The V end was cut by 5 bases, the J end by 7 bases, with 17 bases between. CDR3 size: 14 residues. Per the germline V gene, CDR1 is MNHEY and CDR2 is SMNVEV (reference sequence). This CDR3 reads CASSLRDFLGEAFF. The CDR3, as DNA: TGTGCCAGCAGTCTAAGGGACTTTCTGGGTGAAGCTTTCTTT.

This clone was seen only a few times. The rearrangement joins TRBV5-1 to TRBJ2-3; 8 nucleotides match TRBD2. The CDR3 length is 15 residues. Per the germline V gene, CDR1 is SGHRS and CDR2 is YFSETQ. The V segment lost 2 bases and the J segment 4 bases; nucleotides outside the gene matches: 6. This chain's CDR3 is CASSFGGRRSDTQYF. As DNA, the CDR3 is TGCGCCAGCAGCTTCGGCGGGAGGCGGTCAGATACGCAGTATTTT.

The chain is built from TRBV28 and TRBJ1-2; TRBD1 might be the D (6 bases). CDR1 and CDR2 from the germline V gene are MDHEN and SYDVKM. The CDR3 sequence is 15 residues long. Trimming took 6 bases from V and 1 from J, leaving 15 bases between them. The CDR3 nucleotides read TGTGCCAGCAGCGCACCAGGGGCCGGTAACTATGGCTACACCTTC. Translating gives CASSAPGAGNYGYTF.

This clone is a singleton in its sample. This chain connects TRBV2 to TRBJ1-6, with D possibly matching TRBD1 (5 bases). V gave up 6 bases and J gave up 3 bases, with 15 bases separating them. This CDR3 is built from 16 residues. CDR1 is SNHLY, CDR2 FYNNEI, per germline. The DNA of the CDR3 is TGTGCCAGCAGCGGAGAAGGGGTCGGCTATAATTCACCCCTCCACTTT. It specifies CASSGEGVGYNSPLHF.

This chain links TRBV28 with TRBJ2-7; TRBD2 might be the D (5 bases). Trimming shortened V by 6 bases and J by 4 bases, and 16 bases separated the two germline ends. This CDR3 region has 14 residues. In germline, CDR1 is MDHEN, CDR2 SYDVKM. CDR3 amino acids: CASSPSLLGYEQYF. CDR3 in DNA: TGTGCCAGCAGCCCTAGCCTTCTCGGGTACGAGCAGTACTTC.

The rearrangement uses TRBV10-3 and TRBJ2-1; perhaps TRBD2 as D (6 bases). Germline V lookup: CDR1 ENHRY, CDR2 SYGVKD. Trimming took 4 bases from V and 6 from J, leaving 13 bases between them. This CDR3 has 14 amino acids. CDR3 sequence reads: CAISGRGLSNEQFF. The CDR3 DNA reads TGTGCCATCAGTGGGCGGGGTCTGTCCAATGAGCAGTTCTTC.

The chain carries TRBV5-1 and TRBJ1-4; D is possibly TRBD1 (5 bases). The CDR3 extends over 15 amino acids. The V end was cut by 4 bases, the J end by 5 bases, with 15 bases between. Looked up from germline, CDR1 is SGHRS and CDR2 is YFSETQ. CDR3 sequence: CASSPQIKGNEKLFF. The CDR3 DNA reads TGCGCCAGCAGCCCACAGATCAAGGGGAATGAAAAACTGTTTTTT.

The chain employs TRBV19 and TRBJ1-1; the D gene is possibly TRBD1 (5 bases). The ends were cut back, 4 bases at V and 1 base at J, with 10 bases in the middle. Germline V CDR1 and CDR2: LNHDA, SQIVND (reference sequence). This CDR3 has 14 residues. The CDR3 sequence: CASSKGLSNTEAFF. CDR3 bases: TGTGCCAGTAGTAAGGGACTTTCGAACACTGAAGCTTTCTTT.

This clone was counted once. This sequence joins TRBV12-3 or TRBV12-4 and TRBJ2-1; D ambiguous. The CDR3 is made up of 12 amino acids. V lost 5 bases, J lost 9 bases, and 11 bases lay in between. In DNA form, the CDR3 reads TGTGCCAGCAGTCCTGGGCTCTCTGAGCAGTTCTTC. Protein: CASSPGLSEQFF.